Below are 30 T cell receptor beta chains sequenced from a single sample in a study of shared clonotypes between healthy human individuals. Sequencing used immunoSEQ multiplex PCR; TCRdb keeps in-frame clones, though not all of them. Of 450,000 to 650,000 clones detected, around 76% appear once; the ten largest clones hold about 12%. Sequencing input: PBMCs. These receptor sequences come from a middle-aged woman in good health. Some clones in this sample may be carry-over from other donors' samples.

The chain couples TRBV5-1 to TRBJ2-1; perhaps TRBD1 as D (5 bases). V lost 4 bases to trimming and J lost 3 bases, with 14 bases between them. The germline gives CDR1 SGHRS, CDR2 YFSETQ. CDR3 size: 15 residues. CDR3 DNA sequence: TGCGCCAGCAGCACCCGACAGTCCAGCTACAATGAGCAGTTCTTC. Translating it yields CASSTRQSSYNEQFF.

V usage is TRBV28 and J usage is TRBJ1-6; the D is unclear. Trimming cost V 5 bases and J 5 bases, with 19 bases left between them. CDR1 MDHEN and CDR2 SYDVKM come from the germline V gene. The CDR3 is 17 residues long. The DNA for the CDR3 is TGTGCCAGCAGTCCTCTCACCGTGGCAGTCCATAATTCACCCCTCCACTTT. Translation gives CASSPLTVAVHNSPLHF.

The gene calls are TRBV27 and TRBJ1-2; D gene ambiguous. The CDR3 has 15 amino acids. Per the germline V gene, CDR1 is MNHEY and CDR2 is SMNVEV (reference sequence). Trimming took off 6 bases at V and 8 bases at J, with 22 bases between the two ends. As DNA, the CDR3 is TGTGCCAGCAGCCGCATGTCGAGCCCCGAGGGCGGCTACACCTTC. Translated: CASSRMSSPEGGYTF.

This chain joins TRBV14 and TRBJ2-7; tentatively, D is TRBD1 (6 bases). Germline V gives CDR1 SGHDN, CDR2 FVKESK. The CDR3 consists of 16 residues. The ends were cut back, 4 bases at V and 3 bases at J, with 19 bases in the middle. The CDR3 loop reads CASSPLGQQGHYEQYF. The DNA for the CDR3 is TGTGCCAGCAGCCCGCTGGGACAACAGGGACACTACGAGCAGTACTTC.

This clone came up a few times. The chain links TRBV5-4 to TRBJ2-5; 7 bases agree with TRBD2. CDR3 length: 15 residues. V was clipped by 7 bases and J by 4 bases; unmatched bases: 13. CDR1 and CDR2 (germline): SGHNT, YYREEE (reference sequence). The DNA for the CDR3 is TGTGCCAGCCAACGTCCGGCGGGAGAAGGAGAGACCCAGTACTTC. Translated, it gives CASQRPAGEGETQYF. The full variable domain, completed using reference TRBV5-4 and TRBJ2-5, is ETGVTQSPTHLIKTRGQQVTLRCSSQSGHNTVSWYQQALGQGPQFIFQYYREEENGRGNFPPRFSGLQFPNYSSELNVNALELDDSALYLCASQRPAGEGETQYFGPGTRLLVL.

The chain links TRBV27 to TRBJ1-1, with D perhaps matching TRBD1 (6 bases). Trimming removed 3 bases at V and 5 bases at J, with 13 bases between. CDR3 length: 14 amino acids. CDR1 and CDR2 (germline): MNHEY, SMNVEV (reference sequence). The CDR3 protein is CASSLGGAPTEAFF. The CDR3 coding sequence is TGTGCCAGCAGTTTGGGGGGGGCTCCGACTGAAGCTTTCTTT.

The chain is built from TRBV2 and TRBJ2-1; D remains ambiguous. Trimming left V 3 bases short and J 6 bases short, with 12 bases between. Germline V gene lookup returns CDR1 SNHLY and CDR2 FYNNEI. There are 14 residues in the CDR3. The CDR3 DNA reads TGTGCCAGCAGTGACTTGAGTGAAGCCAATGAGCAGTTCTTC. This sequence encodes CASSDLSEANEQFF. The variable domain in full, with the rest retrieved from reference TRBV2 and TRBJ2-1, is EPEVTQTPSHQVTQMGQEVILRCVPISNHLYFYWYRQILGQKVEFLVSFYNNEISEKSEIFDDQFSVERPDGSNFTLKIRSTKLEDSAMYFCASSDLSEANEQFFGPGTRLTVL.

The chain joins TRBV6-4 to TRBJ2-7; possibly TRBD1 for D (6 bases). This CDR3 spans 15 amino acids. Trimming cost V 1 base and J 0 bases, with 10 bases left between them. The germline V gene has CDR1 MRHNA and CDR2 SNTAGT. CDR3 sequence: CASSDYRDRSYEQYF. CDR3 in DNA: TGTGCCAGCAGTGACTACAGGGACCGCTCCTACGAGCAGTACTTC.

Details on this clone: A read error likely explains this, since a far larger clone differs by one base. The chain carries TRBV30 and TRBJ2-5, with TRBD1 as a possible D gene (6 bases). This CDR3 comprises 12 residues. Germline V gives CDR1 GTSNPN, CDR2 SVGIG (reference sequence). Between the trimmed V and J ends, which lost 8 bases and 11 bases, there was a span of 21 bases. CDR3 loop: CAGTGNSYGQYF. CDR3 nucleotide sequence: TGTGCCGGAACAGGGAATTCCTACGGGCAGTACTTC.

CDR3: CASSWGTSGRAADTQYF. CDR3 bases: TGCGCCAGCAGCTGGGGGACTAGCGGGAGGGCCGCAGATACGCAGTATTTT. The rearrangement links TRBV5-1 to TRBJ2-3, with TRBD2 matching over 16 bases. Germline assignment: CDR1 SGHRS and CDR2 YFSETQ. Losses at the gene ends were 3 bases for V and 4 bases for J; bases not matched to a gene: 5. The CDR3 is made up of 17 amino acids.

This chain uses TRBV7-3 with TRBJ2-3; tentative D call: TRBD2 (6 bases). Trimming pared 1 base from V and 4 bases from J, leaving 15 bases between. The CDR3 loop spans 16 amino acids. Germline assignment: CDR1 SGHTA and CDR2 FQGTGA. The CDR3 reads CASSLNVGRGADTQYF. CDR3 sequence (DNA): TGTGCCAGCAGCTTAAACGTCGGGCGGGGAGCAGATACGCAGTATTTT.

The gene calls are TRBV11-2 and TRBJ1-3, with TRBD1 identical over 7 bases. After removal of 5 bases from V and 3 bases from J, the junction contained 4 bases not matched to a gene. The CDR3 is made up of 14 amino acids. In germline, CDR1 is SGHAT, CDR2 FQNNGV. The CDR3 region is CASSDYRGGNTIYF. DNA of the CDR3: TGTGCCAGCAGCGACTACAGGGGTGGAAACACCATATATTTT.

This chain uses TRBV4-2 with TRBJ1-2; 10 nucleotides agree with TRBD1. CDR3 length equals 15 residues. In germline, CDR1 is LGHNA, CDR2 YNFKEQ. V dropped 2 bases and J dropped 5; count of bases not matched to a gene: 5. DNA of the CDR3: TGTGCCAGCAGCCAAAAGGGACAGGGGAGGTATGGCTACACCTTC. Its translation: CASSQKGQGRYGYTF.

This clone was seen a single time. The gene calls are TRBV9 and TRBJ1-5, with a possible D match to TRBD1 (6 bases). V lost 4 bases and J 5 bases, leaving 16 bases between the germline ends. The CDR3 has 15 amino acids. The germline V gene encodes CDR1 SGDLS and CDR2 YYNGEE. CDR3 coding DNA: TGTGCCAGCAGCCCCTCGGGAGGGGGGGATCAGCCCCAGCATTTT. This translates into CASSPSGGGDQPQHF. Using reference TRBV9 and TRBJ1-5 for the parts outside the CDR3, the full variable domain is DSGVTQTPKHLITATGQRVTLRCSPRSGDLSVYWYQQSLDQGLQFLIQYYNGEERAKGNILERFSAQQFPDLHSELNLSSLELGDSALYFCASSPSGGGDQPQHFGDGTRLSIL.

This chain connects TRBV28 to TRBJ2-2, with D tentatively TRBD1 or TRBD2 (5 bases each). The CDR3 extends over 15 amino acids. The germline gives CDR1 MDHEN, CDR2 SYDVKM. Trimming left V 5 bases short and J 4 bases short, with 14 bases between. The CDR3 protein is CASSPGDLITGELFF. The CDR3 DNA reads TGTGCCAGCAGTCCCGGGGACCTAATCACCGGGGAGCTGTTTTTT.

The chain employs TRBV5-1 and TRBJ2-5; possible D gene TRBD1, 6 bases. V was trimmed by 0 bases and J by 6 bases, leaving 12 bases between them. Germline V gene data show CDR1 as SGHRS and CDR2 as YFSETQ. The CDR3 has 14 amino acids. The CDR3 reads CASSLGRDTKTQYF. In nucleotides, the CDR3 is TGCGCCAGCAGCTTGGGAAGGGACACAAAGACCCAGTACTTC.

This clone occurred many times. The sample contains more than one DNA sequence encoding this CDR3. The V call is TRBV30, the J call TRBJ1-1; D not certain. V was pared by 0 bases and J by 1 base, with 12 bases between. The CDR3 is 15 amino acids. CDR1 is GTSNPN and CDR2 is SVGIG in the germline V gene (reference sequence). CDR3 sequence (DNA): TGTGCCTGGAGTGTACTACCAGACCAGAACACTGAAGCTTTCTTT. This codes for CAWSVLPDQNTEAFF.

V is TRBV10-3 and J is TRBJ1-5; D not certain. The CDR3 is 12 amino acids. Trimming cost V 0 bases and J 4 bases, with 1 base left between them. Germline CDR1 ENHRY, CDR2 SYGVKD. Written as DNA, the CDR3 is TGTGCCATCAGTGAGTCTAATCAGCCCCAGCATTTT. It specifies CAISESNQPQHF.

The chain carries TRBV7-9 and TRBJ1-3; D is unresolved. This CDR3 region has 15 residues. V dropped 5 bases and J dropped 2 bases, with 13 bases sitting between them. The germline V gene encodes CDR1 SEHNR and CDR2 FQNEAQ (reference sequence). The CDR3 DNA reads TGTGCCAGCAGCCGGGGTCAACATCCTGGAAACACCATATATTTT. This encodes CASSRGQHPGNTIYF.

The chain links TRBV7-9 to TRBJ1-3, with D possibly being TRBD1 (6 bases). Trimming took 3 bases from V and 0 from J, leaving 15 bases between them. The CDR3 is 17 amino acids. Germline V gene data show CDR1 as SEHNR and CDR2 as FQNEAQ (reference sequence). The CDR3 here is CASSFEGGTGSGNTIYF. CDR3 DNA: TGTGCCAGCAGCTTTGAGGGGGGGACCGGCTCTGGAAACACCATATATTTT.

The gene calls are TRBV4-1 and TRBJ2-5, with D possibly being TRBD1 or TRBD2 (5 bases each). This CDR3 contains 16 residues. V was shortened by 1 base and J by 4 bases, with 16 bases between the two germline ends. Germline V gene data show CDR1 as MGHRA and CDR2 as YSYEKL. CDR3 residues: CASSQGGRAGLETQYF. The CDR3 nucleotides are TGCGCCAGCAGCCAAGGAGGGAGAGCAGGGCTAGAGACCCAGTACTTC.

This clone was observed many times. The V gene is TRBV19, the J gene TRBJ2-7; tentatively, D is TRBD1 (6 bases). The germline gives CDR1 LNHDA, CDR2 SQIVND (reference sequence). V was pared by 2 bases and J by 0 bases, with 8 bases between. CDR3 length: 14 amino acids. CDR3 sequence reads: CASSIRGFSYEQYF. CDR3 coding DNA: TGTGCCAGTAGTATAAGGGGGTTCTCCTACGAGCAGTACTTC.

The CDR3 coding sequence is TGTGCCGTCGGGCCTCTCGGCTCCTACGAGCAGTACTTC. Amino acid sequence: CAVGPLGSYEQYF. The rearrangement links TRBV25-1 to TRBJ2-7; D remains ambiguous. Germline V gene data show CDR1 as MGHDK and CDR2 as SYGVNS. The CDR3 runs to 13 residues. The ends were cut back, 11 bases at V and 0 bases at J, with 14 bases in the middle.

Note on this clone: The sample carries other DNA sequences with the same CDR3. The chain links TRBV9 to TRBJ2-5, with 9 nucleotides matching TRBD2. Germline lookup yields CDR1 SGDLS and CDR2 YYNGEE. V lost 4 bases and J lost 2; bases outside the gene matches: 3. There are 14 residues in the CDR3. CDR3 region: CASSRGLAQETQYF. DNA for the CDR3: TGTGCCAGCAGCCGGGGACTAGCACAAGAGACCCAGTACTTC. Full variable domain (rest looked up from reference TRBV9 and TRBJ2-5): DSGVTQTPKHLITATGQRVTLRCSPRSGDLSVYWYQQSLDQGLQFLIQYYNGEERAKGNILERFSAQQFPDLHSELNLSSLELGDSALYFCASSRGLAQETQYFGPGTRLLVL.

This clone was seen more than once but under ten times. The chain employs TRBV29-1 and TRBJ2-7; TRBD1 matches 7 bases. Germline values: CDR1 SQVTM, CDR2 ANQGSEA. V shed 7 bases and J 6 bases; nucleotides not matched to a gene: 12. CDR3 length: 13 amino acids. The DNA of the CDR3 is TGCAGCGCTGGGACAGATGCCGGGGTCGAGCAGTACTTC. It encodes CSAGTDAGVEQYF.

The chain joins TRBV27 to TRBJ2-3; 15 nucleotides agree with TRBD2. V shed 4 bases and J 4 bases; nucleotides not matched to a gene: 6. This CDR3 has 17 amino acids. Germline CDR1 MNHEY, CDR2 SMNVEV (reference sequence). In DNA, the CDR3 is TGTGCCAGCAGTTCCCCAGGACTAGCGGGAGGGTCAGATACGCAGTATTTT. As protein: CASSSPGLAGGSDTQYF.

This clone was recorded only once. The rearrangement uses TRBV11-3 and TRBJ2-2; 11 nucleotides align to TRBD2. This CDR3 is built from 17 residues. Germline values: CDR1 SGHNT, CDR2 YENEEA. V lost 1 base and J lost 7; bases outside the gene matches: 8. CDR3 region: CASSLGLAGGVIGELFF. CDR3 sequence (DNA): TGTGCCAGCAGCTTAGGCCTAGCGGGAGGAGTGATCGGGGAGCTGTTTTTT.

The gene calls are TRBV13 and TRBJ2-5; 10 nucleotides line up with TRBD1. There are 14 residues in the CDR3. In germline, CDR1 is PRHDT, CDR2 FYEKMQ (reference sequence). V shed 5 bases, J shed 4 bases, and the junction held 4 bases outside the gene matches. The CDR3 spells CASSLRQGAETQYF. Written as DNA, the CDR3 is TGTGCCAGCAGCCTGAGACAGGGGGCAGAGACCCAGTACTTC.

V usage is TRBV6-6 and J usage is TRBJ2-3, with D perhaps TRBD2 (5 bases). The CDR3 spans 16 residues. Looked up from germline, CDR1 is MNHNY and CDR2 is SVGAGI (reference sequence). The V gene lost 6 bases and the J gene lost 0 bases, with 16 bases spanning the gap. DNA for the CDR3: TGTGCCAGCAGGACGAACCTGAGGGCTAGCACAGATACGCAGTATTTT. Translated: CASRTNLRASTDTQYF.

The V and J genes are TRBV7-9 and TRBJ2-7, with D possibly matching TRBD1 (7 bases). Germline values: CDR1 SEHNR, CDR2 FQNEAQ (reference sequence). CDR3 size: 13 residues. Trimming took 4 bases from V and 5 from J, leaving 12 bases between them. CDR3 region: CASSSSGGNEQYF. In nucleotides, the CDR3 is TGTGCCAGCAGCTCGTCAGGGGGGAACGAGCAGTACTTC.